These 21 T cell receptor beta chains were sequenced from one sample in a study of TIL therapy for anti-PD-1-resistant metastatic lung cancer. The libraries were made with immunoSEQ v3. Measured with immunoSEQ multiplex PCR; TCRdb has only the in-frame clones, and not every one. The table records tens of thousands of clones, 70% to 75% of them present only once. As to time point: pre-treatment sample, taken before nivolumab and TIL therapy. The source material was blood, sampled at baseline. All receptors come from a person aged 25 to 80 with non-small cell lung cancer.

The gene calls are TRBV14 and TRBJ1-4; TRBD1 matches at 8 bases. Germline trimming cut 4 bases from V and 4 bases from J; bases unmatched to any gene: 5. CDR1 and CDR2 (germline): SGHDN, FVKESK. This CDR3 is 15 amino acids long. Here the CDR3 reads CASSRHRGNNEKLFF. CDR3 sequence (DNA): TGTGCCAGCAGCCGCCACAGGGGGAATAATGAAAAACTGTTTTTT.

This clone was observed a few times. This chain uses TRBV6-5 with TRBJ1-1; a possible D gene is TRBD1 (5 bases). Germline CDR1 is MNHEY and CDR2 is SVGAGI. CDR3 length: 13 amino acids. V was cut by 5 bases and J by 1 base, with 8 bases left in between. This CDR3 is CASSKQENTEAFF. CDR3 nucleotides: TGTGCCAGCAGTAAACAGGAGAACACTGAAGCTTTCTTT.

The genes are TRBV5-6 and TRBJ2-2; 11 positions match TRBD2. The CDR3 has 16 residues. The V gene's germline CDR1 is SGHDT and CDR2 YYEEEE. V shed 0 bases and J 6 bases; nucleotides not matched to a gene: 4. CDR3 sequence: CASSLVLAGGPGELFF. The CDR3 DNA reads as TGTGCCAGCAGCTTGGTCCTAGCGGGGGGACCCGGGGAGCTGTTTTTT.

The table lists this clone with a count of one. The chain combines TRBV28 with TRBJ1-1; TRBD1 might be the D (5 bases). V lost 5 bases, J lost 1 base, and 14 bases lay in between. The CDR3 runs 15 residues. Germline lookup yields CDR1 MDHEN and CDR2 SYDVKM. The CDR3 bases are TGTGCCAGCAGTAAAGTAGGCCAGGGGAACACTGAAGCTTTCTTT. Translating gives CASSKVGQGNTEAFF.

The CDR3 spells CAISYSGGGSYNEQFF. The CDR3 DNA is TGTGCCATCAGCTACAGCGGGGGGGGATCCTACAATGAGCAGTTCTTC. The chain employs TRBV10-3 and TRBJ2-1, with 10 bases identical to TRBD2. Germline CDR1 ENHRY, CDR2 SYGVKD. The CDR3 has 16 amino acids. Germline trimming cut 6 bases from V and 1 base from J; bases unmatched to any gene: 6.

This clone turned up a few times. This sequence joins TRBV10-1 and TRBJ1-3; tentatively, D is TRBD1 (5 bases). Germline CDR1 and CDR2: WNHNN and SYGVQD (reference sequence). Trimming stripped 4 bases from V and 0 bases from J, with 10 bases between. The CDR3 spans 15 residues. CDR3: CASSGYRSSGNTIYF. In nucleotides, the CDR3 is TGCGCCAGCAGTGGGTACAGGAGCTCTGGAAACACCATATATTTT.

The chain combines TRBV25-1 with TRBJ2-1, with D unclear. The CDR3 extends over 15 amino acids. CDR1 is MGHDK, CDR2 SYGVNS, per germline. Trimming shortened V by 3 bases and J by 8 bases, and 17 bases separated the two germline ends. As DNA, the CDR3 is TGTGCCAGCAGTGACTCGTCAGCTTCAGGTCATGAGCAGTTCTTC. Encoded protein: CASSDSSASGHEQFF.

CDR3 in amino acids: CASSRGQINYNYGYTF. The CDR3 DNA follows: TGTGCCAGCAGCCGCGGACAGATTAATTATAACTATGGCTACACCTTC. The chain recombines TRBV28 with TRBJ1-2; D is possibly TRBD1 (6 bases). The CDR3 loop spans 16 amino acids. Germline V gene data show CDR1 as MDHEN and CDR2 as SYDVKM. V lost 6 bases, J lost 1 base, and 18 bases lay in between.

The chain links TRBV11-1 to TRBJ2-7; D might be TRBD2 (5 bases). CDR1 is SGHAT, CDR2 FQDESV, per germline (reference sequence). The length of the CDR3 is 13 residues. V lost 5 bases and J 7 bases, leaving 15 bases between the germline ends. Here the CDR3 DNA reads TGTGCCAGCAGCAAAGACGGGGTGGGGGAGCAGTACTTC. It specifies CASSKDGVGEQYF.

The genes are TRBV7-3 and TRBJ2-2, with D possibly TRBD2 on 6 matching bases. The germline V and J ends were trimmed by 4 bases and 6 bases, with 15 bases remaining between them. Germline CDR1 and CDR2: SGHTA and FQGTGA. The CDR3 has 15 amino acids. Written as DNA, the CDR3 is TGTGCCAGCAGCTCTAGGACGCGGGGAGCCGGGGAGCTGTTTTTT. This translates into CASSSRTRGAGELFF.

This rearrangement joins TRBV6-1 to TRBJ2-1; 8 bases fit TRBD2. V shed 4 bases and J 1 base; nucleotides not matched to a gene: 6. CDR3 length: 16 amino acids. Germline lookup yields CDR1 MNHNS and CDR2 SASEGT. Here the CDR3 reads CASSGAGVLSYNEQFF. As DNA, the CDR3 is TGTGCCAGCAGTGGAGCGGGGGTGCTATCCTACAATGAGCAGTTCTTC.

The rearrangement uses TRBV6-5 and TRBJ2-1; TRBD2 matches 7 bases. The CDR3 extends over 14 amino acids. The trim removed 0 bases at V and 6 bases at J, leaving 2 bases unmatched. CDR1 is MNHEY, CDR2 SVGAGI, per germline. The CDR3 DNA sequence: TGTGCCAGCAGTTACTCGACTAGCCTCAATGAGCAGTTCTTC. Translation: CASSYSTSLNEQFF.

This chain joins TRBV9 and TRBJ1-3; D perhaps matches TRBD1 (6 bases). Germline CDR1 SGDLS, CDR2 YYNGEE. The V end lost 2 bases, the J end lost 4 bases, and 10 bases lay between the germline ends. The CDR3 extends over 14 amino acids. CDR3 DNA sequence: TGTGCCAGCAGCGTCGGGGGCTTAGGAAACACCATATATTTT. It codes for CASSVGGLGNTIYF. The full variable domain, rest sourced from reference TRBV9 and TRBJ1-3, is DSGVTQTPKHLITATGQRVTLRCSPRSGDLSVYWYQQSLDQGLQFLIQYYNGEERAKGNILERFSAQQFPDLHSELNLSSLELGDSALYFCASSVGGLGNTIYFGEGSWLTVV.

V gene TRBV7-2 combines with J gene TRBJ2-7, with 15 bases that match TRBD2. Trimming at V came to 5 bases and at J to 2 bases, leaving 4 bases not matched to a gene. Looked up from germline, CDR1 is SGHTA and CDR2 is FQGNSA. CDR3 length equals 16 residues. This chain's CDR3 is CASSPGLAGGPYEQYF. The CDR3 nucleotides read TGTGCCAGCAGCCCTGGACTAGCGGGGGGGCCCTACGAGCAGTACTTC. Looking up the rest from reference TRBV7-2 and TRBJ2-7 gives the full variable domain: GAGVSQSPSNKVTEKGKDVELRCDPISGHTALYWYRQSLGQGLEFLIYFQGNSAPDKSGLPSDRFSAERTGGSVSTLTIQRTQQEDSAVYLCASSPGLAGGPYEQYFGPGTRLTVT.

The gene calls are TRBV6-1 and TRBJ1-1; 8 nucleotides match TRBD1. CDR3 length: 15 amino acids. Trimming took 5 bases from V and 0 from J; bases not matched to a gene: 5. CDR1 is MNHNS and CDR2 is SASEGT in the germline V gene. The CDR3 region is CASSLQGAMNTEAFF. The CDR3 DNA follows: TGTGCCAGCAGTCTGCAGGGGGCCATGAACACTGAAGCTTTCTTT.

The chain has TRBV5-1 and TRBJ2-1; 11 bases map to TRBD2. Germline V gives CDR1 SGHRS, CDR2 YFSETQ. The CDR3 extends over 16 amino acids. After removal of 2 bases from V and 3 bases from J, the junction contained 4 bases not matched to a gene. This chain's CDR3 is CASSFSSGGVYNEQFF. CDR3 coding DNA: TGCGCCAGCAGCTTCAGTAGCGGGGGGGTCTACAATGAGCAGTTCTTC.

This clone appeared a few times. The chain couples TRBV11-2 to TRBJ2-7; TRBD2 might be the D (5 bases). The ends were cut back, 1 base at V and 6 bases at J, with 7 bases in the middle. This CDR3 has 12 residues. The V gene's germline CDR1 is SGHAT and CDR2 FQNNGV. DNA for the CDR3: TGTGCCAGCAGCTTAGGTGGAGGCGAGCAGTACTTC. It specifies CASSLGGGEQYF.

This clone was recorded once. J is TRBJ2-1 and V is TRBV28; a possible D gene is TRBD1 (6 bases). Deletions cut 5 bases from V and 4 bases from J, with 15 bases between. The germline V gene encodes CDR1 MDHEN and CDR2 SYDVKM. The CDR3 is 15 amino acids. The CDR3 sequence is CASSIAGTPYNEQFF. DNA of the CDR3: TGTGCCAGCAGTATTGCCGGGACACCTTACAATGAGCAGTTCTTC.

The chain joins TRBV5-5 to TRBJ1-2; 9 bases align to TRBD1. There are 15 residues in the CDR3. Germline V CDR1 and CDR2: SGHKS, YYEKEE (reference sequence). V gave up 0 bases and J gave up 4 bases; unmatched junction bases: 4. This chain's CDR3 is CASSLGDRVVYGYTF. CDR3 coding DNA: TGTGCCAGCAGCTTGGGGGACAGGGTCGTCTATGGCTACACCTTC.

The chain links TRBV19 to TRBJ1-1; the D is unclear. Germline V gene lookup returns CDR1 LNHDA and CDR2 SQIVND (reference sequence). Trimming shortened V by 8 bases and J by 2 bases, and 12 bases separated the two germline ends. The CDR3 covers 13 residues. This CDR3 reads CASLKTPNTEAFF. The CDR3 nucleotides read TGTGCCAGTTTAAAGACACCTAACACTGAAGCTTTCTTT.

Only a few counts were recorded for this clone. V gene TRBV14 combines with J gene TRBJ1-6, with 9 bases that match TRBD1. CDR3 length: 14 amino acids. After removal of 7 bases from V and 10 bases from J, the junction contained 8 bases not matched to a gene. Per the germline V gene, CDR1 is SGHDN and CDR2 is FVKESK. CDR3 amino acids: CASTTGGAGSPLHF. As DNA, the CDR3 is TGTGCCAGCACTACAGGGGGCGCGGGATCACCCCTCCACTTT.